The 14 T cell receptor beta chains reported below all come from one sample, sequenced in a study of shared clonotypes between healthy human individuals. Using immunoSEQ multiplex PCR, the repertoire was profiled, and TCRdb retains in-frame clones only, with some absent. The repertoire holds fewer than 2.5 million clones, with roughly 93% as singletons. Sequenced material: naive CD4+ T cells from PBMCs. Sample subset: CD45RA+ positively selected. These receptors originate from a man between 18 and 35 years old in good health. Some clones in this sample may be carry-over from other donors' samples.

The chain carries TRBV19 and TRBJ2-1; D remains unclear. CDR3 length equals 11 residues. Trimming took off 8 bases at V and 9 bases at J, with 11 bases between the two ends. Germline CDR1 reads LNHDA; CDR2 reads SQIVND (reference sequence). In nucleotides, the CDR3 is TGTGCCAGTGAGGCATGGGGTGAGCAGTTCTTC. This codes for CASEAWGEQFF.

The chain combines TRBV10-3 with TRBJ1-1; D is possibly TRBD1 (6 bases). The germline gives CDR1 ENHRY, CDR2 SYGVKD. This CDR3 is 14 amino acids long. Trimming shortened V by 8 bases and J by 3 bases, and 16 bases separated the two germline ends. DNA of the CDR3: TGTGCCATCGCGGGGGCGAAGGAACACACTGAAGCTTTCTTT. Encoded protein: CAIAGAKEHTEAFF.

The J gene is TRBJ1-1, the V gene TRBV5-1, with D possibly being TRBD1 (6 bases). There are 15 residues in the CDR3. Germline-derived CDR1 and CDR2 are SGHRS and YFSETQ. Trimming took 6 bases from V and 5 from J, leaving 20 bases between them. The CDR3 spells CASKWGGGLRTEAFF. In DNA, the CDR3 is TGCGCCAGCAAGTGGGGGGGCGGGTTACGGACTGAAGCTTTCTTT. The full variable domain, with the rest looked up from reference TRBV5-1 and TRBJ1-1, is KAGVTQTPRYLIKTRGQQVTLSCSPISGHRSVSWYQQTPGQGLQFLFEYFSETQRNKGNFPGRFSGRQFSNSRSEMNVSTLELGDSALYLCASKWGGGLRTEAFFGQGTRLTVV.

The chain employs TRBV5-6 and TRBJ1-2; D is ambiguous. This CDR3 is 14 amino acids long. CDR1 SGHDT and CDR2 YYEEEE come from the germline V gene. V was shortened by 0 bases and J by 8 bases, with 14 bases between the two germline ends. CDR3 DNA: TGTGCCAGCAGCTTGGCGGCGGCGATCCACGGCTACACCTTC. As protein: CASSLAAAIHGYTF. Looking up the rest from reference TRBV5-6 and TRBJ1-2 gives the full variable domain: DAGVTQSPTHLIKTRGQQVTLRCSPKSGHDTVSWYQQALGQGPQFIFQYYEEEERQRGNFPDRFSGHQFPNYSSELNVNALLLGDSALYLCASSLAAAIHGYTFGSGTRLTVV.

This chain connects TRBV28 to TRBJ1-1, with D maybe TRBD1 (5 bases). There are 13 residues in the CDR3. Trimming took off 7 bases at V and 11 bases at J, with 20 bases between the two ends. CDR1 is MDHEN and CDR2 is SYDVKM in the germline V gene. CDR3 residues: CASNPPGEFWAFF. The DNA of the CDR3 is TGTGCCAGCAACCCCCCGGGGGAGTTTTGGGCTTTCTTT.

Points on this clone: The same CDR3 arises from other DNA sequences in this sample as well. CDR3 bases: TGTGCCAGCTCGCCCCGACTCACAGATACGCAGTATTTT. As protein: CASSPRLTDTQYF. J is TRBJ2-3 and V is TRBV18; D is unclear. The ends were cut back, 6 bases at V and 2 bases at J, with 9 bases in the middle. In germline, CDR1 is KGHSH, CDR2 LQKENI. This CDR3 region has 13 residues.

Only one count was recorded for this clone. V usage is TRBV20-1 and J usage is TRBJ2-1; no clear D gene. The CDR3 spans 11 residues. Germline V gene data show CDR1 as DFQATT and CDR2 as SNEGSKA (reference sequence). Trimming removed 6 bases from V and 6 bases from J, with 9 bases in between. Here the CDR3 DNA reads TGCAGTGCGCAGCTGGTCAATGAGCAGTTCTTC. It specifies CSAQLVNEQFF.

The CDR3 nucleotides read TGCGCCAGCAGCTCATTAGTGTCCGACACCGGGGAGCTGTTTTTT. This encodes CASSSLVSDTGELFF. The rearrangement uses TRBV5-1 and TRBJ2-2; D is uncertain. CDR1 is SGHRS and CDR2 is YFSETQ in the germline V gene. Trimming left V 3 bases short and J 3 bases short, with 12 bases between. The CDR3 spans 15 residues.

This rearrangement joins TRBV5-1 to TRBJ2-2; D is uncertain. CDR1 is SGHRS and CDR2 is YFSETQ in the germline V gene. The CDR3 totals 14 residues. Trimming stripped 6 bases from V and 0 bases from J, with 9 bases between. CDR3 coding DNA: TGCGCCAGCATTGCAGAACCGAACACCGGGGAGCTGTTTTTT. Its protein is CASIAEPNTGELFF.

This clone has just one count. This chain joins TRBV6-4 and TRBJ1-1; TRBD1 might be the D (6 bases). The germline V gene has CDR1 MRHNA and CDR2 SNTAGT. V gave up 8 bases and J gave up 3 bases, with 28 bases separating them. The CDR3 has 18 amino acids. The CDR3 here is CASVLPAGGGGCDTEAFF. The CDR3 DNA reads TGTGCCAGCGTCCTCCCGGCGGGGGGCGGAGGTTGCGACACTGAAGCTTTCTTT.

The chain recombines TRBV9 with TRBJ1-1, with 8 bases that match TRBD1. The length of the CDR3 is 18 residues. CDR1 and CDR2 (germline): SGDLS, YYNGEE. Germline trimming cut 7 bases from V and 1 base from J; bases unmatched to any gene: 18. In nucleotides, the CDR3 is TGTGCCAGCGGATCAGGTCCCGACAGGGGTGGGCCGAACACTGAAGCTTTCTTT. Translating gives CASGSGPDRGGPNTEAFF.

This chain links TRBV7-9 with TRBJ2-5; 13 bases are shared with TRBD2. With 5 bases clipped from V and 5 bases from J, the junction kept 14 bases outside the gene matches. Germline V gene data show CDR1 as SEHNR and CDR2 as FQNEAQ (reference sequence). The CDR3 sequence is 18 residues long. DNA for the CDR3: TGTGCCAGCAGCCCGGGACTAGCGGGATGGGGGCCCGATGAGACCCAGTACTTC. Translated, it gives CASSPGLAGWGPDETQYF.

This rearrangement joins TRBV19 to TRBJ2-7, with 8 bases fitting TRBD2. Germline V gene sequence: CDR1 LNHDA, CDR2 SQIVND (reference sequence). This CDR3 spans 14 amino acids. V lost 3 bases to trimming and J lost 6 bases; unmatched junction nucleotides: 7. The CDR3 DNA is TGTGCCAGTAGTATTCGGGGGCTAGCGGGCGAGCAGTACTTC. This sequence encodes CASSIRGLAGEQYF.

CDR3: CASSEVRTTEQYF. CDR3 coding DNA: TGTGCCAGCAGTGAAGTTCGGACTACCGAGCAGTACTTC. The rearrangement links TRBV2 to TRBJ2-7, with D perhaps matching TRBD2 (6 bases). The germline V and J ends were trimmed by 1 base and 6 bases, with 10 bases remaining between them. The CDR3 is 13 amino acids. CDR1 and CDR2 from the germline V gene are SNHLY and FYNNEI.